The TCR beta chain under discussion was sequenced for a study of blood T cell repertoires in COVID-19. Whole-study context: Samples taken during acute and convalescent COVID-19 were collected in the United States, Italy and Spain. T cells, B-cell-depleted T cells, or PBMCs provided the cDNA or gDNA that served as material.

Authors' data handling: Estimates of nucleated cell counts were drawn from the amplification of reference gene primers. Produced via immunoSEQ multiplex PCR; TCRdb's table is partial and in-frame only. Clone size and the V and J calls come from that table; the DNA yielded D and trimming. The sample holds fewer than 250,000 clones; 75% to 85% are singletons and the top ten take around 5.2%. Trimming took off 4 bases at V and 0 bases at J, with 18 bases between the two ends. Germline V gene lookup returns CDR1 SGHDT and CDR2 YYEEEE. The CDR3 runs 17 residues. This receptor was identified in a human donor in a cohort sampled during active COVID-19. The sequencing sample was made of peripheral blood. The chain combines TRBV5-6 with TRBJ2-3; a weak D match, TRBD2 (5 bases). The CDR3 reads CASSELVFRSSTDTQYF. The DNA for the CDR3 is TGTGCCAGCAGCGAACTAGTTTTTCGTTCTAGCACAGATACGCAGTATTTT.